Shown below are 26 T cell receptor beta chains from a single sample sequenced in a study of cytomegalovirus exposure and HLA in healthy donors. The data were produced by immunoSEQ multiplex PCR, yet TCRdb's version contains in-frame clones alone and is incomplete. The sample contains more than 120,000 clones, around nine tenths of which appear only once. Material: PBMCs. These receptors were collected from a man aged 18 to 30 in good health and CMV-seropositive.

The chain uses TRBV9 and TRBJ1-6; D not resolved. CDR1 and CDR2 from the germline V gene are SGDLS and YYNGEE. The V and J ends lost 0 bases and 6 bases respectively, with 7 bases between them. The CDR3 loop spans 14 amino acids. CDR3 in DNA: TGTGCCAGCAGCGTAGGGCGGGGTAATTCACCCCTCCACTTT. Protein: CASSVGRGNSPLHF.

The V gene is TRBV4-1, the J gene TRBJ2-1; possibly TRBD1 for D (6 bases). V was shortened by 3 bases and J by 4 bases, with 13 bases between the two germline ends. Germline CDR1 MGHRA, CDR2 YSYEKL. The CDR3 contains 15 residues. CDR3 amino acids: CASSHAGDNYNEQFF. In nucleotides, the CDR3 is TGCGCCAGCAGCCACGCAGGGGACAATTACAATGAGCAGTTCTTC.

This rearrangement joins TRBV5-4 to TRBJ1-6, with D perhaps TRBD1 (5 bases). The ends were cut back, 3 bases at V and 4 bases at J, with 17 bases in the middle. Germline V lookup: CDR1 SGHNT, CDR2 YYREEE (reference sequence). This CDR3 has 17 residues. The CDR3 is CASSYGTFTPYNSPLHF. CDR3 nucleotides: TGTGCCAGCAGCTACGGGACTTTCACCCCTTATAATTCACCCCTCCACTTT. Full variable domain (outside the CDR3, taken from reference TRBV5-4 and TRBJ1-6): ETGVTQSPTHLIKTRGQQVTLRCSSQSGHNTVSWYQQALGQGPQFIFQYYREEENGRGNFPPRFSGLQFPNYSSELNVNALELDDSALYLCASSYGTFTPYNSPLHFGNGTRLTVT.

The V gene is TRBV28, the J gene TRBJ1-2, with TRBD1 as a possible D gene (5 bases). Germline V gene lookup returns CDR1 MDHEN and CDR2 SYDVKM. V was trimmed by 2 bases and J by 4 bases, leaving 20 bases between them. CDR3 length equals 17 residues. CDR3 region: CASSLIRYQGPVYGYTF. In DNA, the CDR3 is TGTGCCAGCAGTTTAATTCGATATCAGGGCCCCGTCTATGGCTACACCTTC.

The chain employs TRBV4-2 and TRBJ2-7; the match to TRBD2 covers 13 bases. V dropped 4 bases and J dropped 4; count of bases not matched to a gene: 7. The V gene's germline CDR1 is LGHNA and CDR2 YNFKEQ. The CDR3 runs 16 residues. CDR3 sequence (DNA): TGTGCCAGCAGCCGCGGACTAGCGGGGGAGGGTTACGAGCAGTACTTC. Residues: CASSRGLAGEGYEQYF.

V gene TRBV29-1 combines with J gene TRBJ2-1; D not certain. This CDR3 has 10 amino acids. The germline CDR1 and CDR2 sequences are SQVTM and ANQGSEA. The ends were cut back, 4 bases at V and 10 bases at J, with 8 bases in the middle. The CDR3 DNA follows: TGCAGCGTTGCTATCGAGGAGCAGTTCTTC. Protein product: CSVAIEEQFF.

The V and J genes are TRBV2 and TRBJ1-2, with D possibly TRBD1 on 6 matching bases. V lost 11 bases and J 4 bases, leaving 17 bases between the germline ends. This CDR3 region has 13 residues. Germline V lookup: CDR1 SNHLY, CDR2 FYNNEI. The CDR3 nucleotides are TGTGCCGCCCAAAAGGGGGAGGGCTATGGCTACACCTTC. Its translation: CAAQKGEGYGYTF.

The V call is TRBV6-6, the J call TRBJ2-7, with 7 positions matching TRBD1. The CDR3 contains 14 residues. Trimming cost V 7 bases and J 3 bases; bases outside gene matches: 9. Germline assignment: CDR1 MNHNY and CDR2 SVGAGI (reference sequence). This CDR3 is CASTEPGQNYEQYF. The CDR3 DNA follows: TGTGCCAGCACCGAGCCGGGACAGAACTACGAGCAGTACTTC.

The chain joins TRBV5-6 to TRBJ2-2; 7 nucleotides line up with TRBD2. This CDR3 region has 15 residues. Germline V CDR1 and CDR2: SGHDT, YYEEEE. V shed 4 bases, J shed 2 bases, and the junction held 5 bases outside the gene matches. The CDR3 coding sequence is TGTGCCAGCAGCCCGGGACTATTCAACACCGGGGAGCTGTTTTTT. It encodes CASSPGLFNTGELFF.

The chain links TRBV30 to TRBJ2-7, with 7 nucleotides matching TRBD1. Germline assignment: CDR1 GTSNPN and CDR2 SVGIG (reference sequence). V lost 5 bases and J lost 5; bases outside the gene matches: 3. The CDR3 covers 11 residues. The CDR3 reads CAWGQAHEQYF. The CDR3 nucleotides are TGTGCCTGGGGACAGGCCCACGAGCAGTACTTC.

The chain is built from TRBV10-3 and TRBJ1-6, with D hard to call. V was cut by 2 bases and J by 8 bases, with 7 bases left in between. This CDR3 comprises 13 residues. Germline lookup yields CDR1 ENHRY and CDR2 SYGVKD. CDR3 protein: CAISEGRDSPLHF. Written as DNA, the CDR3 is TGTGCCATCAGTGAGGGGCGGGATTCACCCCTCCACTTT.

The rearrangement joins TRBV19 to TRBJ1-2; 7 bases map to TRBD1. CDR3 length: 14 residues. With V trimmed by 3 bases and J by 4 bases, 5 bases remained unmatched. Germline V gives CDR1 LNHDA, CDR2 SQIVND (reference sequence). The CDR3 nucleotides are TGTGCCAGTAGTATCCCGACAGGGATCTATGGCTACACCTTC. It translates to CASSIPTGIYGYTF.

This chain connects TRBV28 to TRBJ1-5, with D uncertain. V shed 3 bases and J shed 7 bases, with 13 bases lying between them. The CDR3 sequence is 14 residues long. The germline CDR1 and CDR2 sequences are MDHEN and SYDVKM. In nucleotides, the CDR3 is TGTGCCAGCAGTTTCGCGAGGTCCTTGCAGCCCCAGCATTTT. Protein sequence: CASSFARSLQPQHF. Full variable domain (outside the CDR3, taken from reference TRBV28 and TRBJ1-5): DVKVTQSSRYLVKRTGEKVFLECVQDMDHENMFWYRQDPGLGLRLIYFSYDVKMKEKGDIPEGYSVSREKKERFSLILESASTNQTSMYLCASSFARSLQPQHFGDGTRLSIL.

V usage is TRBV6-5 and J usage is TRBJ1-4, with D perhaps matching TRBD1 (6 bases). The V gene's germline CDR1 is MNHEY and CDR2 SVGAGI. V lost 8 bases, J lost 8 bases, and 9 bases lay in between. The CDR3 loop spans 11 amino acids. This CDR3 is CASQDREKLFF. The CDR3 DNA reads as TGTGCCAGCCAGGACAGAGAAAAACTGTTTTTT.

This clone was seen a single time. The V and J genes are TRBV5-4 and TRBJ1-1; D gene ambiguous. This CDR3 region has 14 residues. Trimming removed 6 bases at V and 5 bases at J, with 17 bases between. In germline, CDR1 is SGHNT, CDR2 YYREEE (reference sequence). The CDR3 sequence: CASKFREVGTEAFF. CDR3 nucleotides: TGTGCCAGCAAATTCCGGGAGGTTGGAACTGAAGCTTTCTTT.

The chain carries TRBV7-2 and TRBJ2-2; D perhaps matches TRBD2 (6 bases). The CDR3 is 15 residues long. Trimming pared 1 base from V and 6 bases from J, leaving 12 bases between. Germline CDR1 and CDR2: SGHTA and FQGNSA. The CDR3 is CASSLVFGGAGELFF. The CDR3 DNA reads as TGTGCCAGCAGCTTAGTCTTCGGGGGAGCCGGGGAGCTGTTTTTT.

This clone was observed a handful of times. J is TRBJ1-4 and V is TRBV6-1, with 9 positions matching TRBD1. The V and J ends lost 7 bases and 5 bases, in that order; junction bases with no gene match: 5. Germline CDR1 is MNHNS and CDR2 is SASEGT. This CDR3 region has 14 residues. Written as DNA, the CDR3 is TGTGCCAGCATATACGGGACAGGGAATGAAAAACTGTTTTTT. Translated: CASIYGTGNEKLFF.

The chain employs TRBV4-1 and TRBJ2-7; TRBD1 is a possible D gene (5 bases). Between the trimmed V and J ends, which lost 0 bases and 3 bases, there was a span of 12 bases. The CDR3 is made up of 15 amino acids. Germline CDR1 reads MGHRA; CDR2 reads YSYEKL. The DNA for the CDR3 is TGCGCCAGCAGCCAAGATCCGAACAGGATCTACGAGCAGTACTTC. Translating gives CASSQDPNRIYEQYF.

The J gene is TRBJ2-7, the V gene TRBV27; 10 bases line up with TRBD2. The CDR3 extends over 14 amino acids. V shed 7 bases, J shed 0 bases, and the junction held 3 bases outside the gene matches. Germline V gives CDR1 MNHEY, CDR2 SMNVEV (reference sequence). Written as DNA, the CDR3 is TGTGCCAGCAAAGGACTAGCGGCCTCCTACGAGCAGTACTTC. As protein: CASKGLAASYEQYF.

V and J are TRBV6-6 and TRBJ2-2; a weak D match, TRBD1 (6 bases). The CDR3 runs 14 residues. CDR1 is MNHNY and CDR2 is SVGAGI in the germline V gene (reference sequence). Trimming took off 6 bases at V and 0 bases at J, with 8 bases between the two ends. CDR3 residues: CASRGASNTGELFF. The CDR3 DNA reads TGTGCCAGCAGGGGGGCCTCGAACACCGGGGAGCTGTTTTTT.

The chain uses TRBV4-2 and TRBJ2-5, with TRBD2 identical over 15 bases. The V gene's germline CDR1 is LGHNA and CDR2 YNFKEQ. The CDR3 is 16 residues long. J was trimmed by 3 bases and V by 3 bases; bases with no gene match: 2. In DNA form, the CDR3 reads TGTGCCAGCAGCCACGGACTAGCGGGAGGGGAAGAGACCCAGTACTTC. Translating it yields CASSHGLAGGEETQYF.

V usage is TRBV12-1 and J usage is TRBJ2-3; the D call in the table, TRBD2, was not verified against the DNA. TRBV12-1 constitutes a pseudogene. The CDR3 extends over 13 amino acids. CDR3 protein: CATNYLPGDTQYF. Written as DNA, the CDR3 is TGTGCCACCAACTACCTTCCGGGGGATACGCAGTATTTT.

The chain couples TRBV5-1 to TRBJ2-3; 9 bases fit TRBD2. The germline V gene has CDR1 SGHRS and CDR2 YFSETQ. The CDR3 is 16 residues long. Germline trimming cut 0 bases from V and 2 bases from J; bases unmatched to any gene: 4. CDR3 nucleotides: TGCGCCAGCAGCTTGGGACTAGCGGAAACCACAGATACGCAGTATTTT. Translating it yields CASSLGLAETTDTQYF. The full variable domain, completed using reference TRBV5-1 and TRBJ2-3, is KAGVTQTPRYLIKTRGQQVTLSCSPISGHRSVSWYQQTPGQGLQFLFEYFSETQRNKGNFPGRFSGRQFSNSRSEMNVSTLELGDSALYLCASSLGLAETTDTQYFGPGTRLTVL.

J is TRBJ2-3 and V is TRBV10-2; 7 nucleotides agree with TRBD2. Germline V gene sequence: CDR1 WSHSY, CDR2 SAAADI. After removal of 8 bases from V and 1 base from J, the junction contained 12 bases not matched to a gene. This CDR3 is 16 amino acids long. The DNA of the CDR3 is TGCGCCAGCGTGTACGGACTAGTTTGGGGCACAGATACGCAGTATTTT. This encodes CASVYGLVWGTDTQYF.

In this sample, this clone turned up a few times. The chain couples TRBV7-9 to TRBJ1-2, with a weak D call TRBD1 (5 bases). This CDR3 is built from 15 residues. The V and J ends lost 5 bases and 4 bases respectively, with 17 bases between them. Germline CDR1 SEHNR, CDR2 FQNEAQ (reference sequence). The CDR3 loop reads CASSPDNPRLYGYTF. CDR3 DNA sequence: TGTGCCAGCAGCCCGGACAATCCGAGGCTCTATGGCTACACCTTC.

In nucleotides, the CDR3 is TGTGCCAGCAGTTTATCGGCGGGGGCGTTTTATAATGAGCAGTTCTTC. It encodes CASSLSAGAFYNEQFF. This rearrangement joins TRBV27 to TRBJ2-1; perhaps TRBD2 as D (7 bases). Deletions cut 0 bases from V and 7 bases from J, with 16 bases between. Per the germline V gene, CDR1 is MNHEY and CDR2 is SMNVEV (reference sequence). The CDR3 has 16 residues.